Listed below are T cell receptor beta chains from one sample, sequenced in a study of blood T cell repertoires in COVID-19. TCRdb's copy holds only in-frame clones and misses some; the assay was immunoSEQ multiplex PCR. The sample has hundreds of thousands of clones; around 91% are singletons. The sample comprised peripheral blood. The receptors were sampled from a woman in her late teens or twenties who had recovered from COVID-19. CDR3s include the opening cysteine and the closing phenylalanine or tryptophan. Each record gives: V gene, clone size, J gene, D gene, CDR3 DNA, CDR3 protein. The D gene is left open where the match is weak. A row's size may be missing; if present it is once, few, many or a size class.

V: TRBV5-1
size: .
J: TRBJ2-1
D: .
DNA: TGCGCCAGCAGCTTTAACTCCTACAATGAGCAGTTCTTC
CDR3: CASSFNSYNEQFF

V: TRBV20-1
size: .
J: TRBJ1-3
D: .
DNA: TGCAGTGGTAAAGCGGGAAACACCATATATTTT
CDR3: CSGKAGNTIYF

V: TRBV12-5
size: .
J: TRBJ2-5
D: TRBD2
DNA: TGTGCTAGTGGTTTGGTAATGGCTAGCGGGCCAATGGAAGAGACCCAGTACTTC
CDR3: CASGLVMASGPMEETQYF

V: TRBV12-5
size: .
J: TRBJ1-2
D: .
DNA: TGTGCTAGTGCCCCAGGCGTCTATGGCTACACCTTC
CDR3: CASAPGVYGYTF

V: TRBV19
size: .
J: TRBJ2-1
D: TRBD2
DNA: TGTGCCAGTAGTATCATTAGCGGGAGTTGGGATGAGCAGTTCTTC
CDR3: CASSIISGSWDEQFF

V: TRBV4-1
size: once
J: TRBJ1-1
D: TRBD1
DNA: TGCGCCAGCAGCCGGGACAGGATGAACACTGAAGCTTTCTTT
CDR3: CASSRDRMNTEAFF

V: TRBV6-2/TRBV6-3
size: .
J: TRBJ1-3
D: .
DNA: TGTGCCAGCAGCCGCGACACCAACTCTGGAAACACCATATATTTT
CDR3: CASSRDTNSGNTIYF

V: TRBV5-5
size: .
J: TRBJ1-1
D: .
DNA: TGTGCCAGCAGCTTGGAGGGGTCAGTGCCAGAAGCTTTCTTT
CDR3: CASSLEGSVPEAFF

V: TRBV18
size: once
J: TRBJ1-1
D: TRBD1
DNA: TGTGCCAGCTCACTGGGGACAGGGGCGGTCACTGAAGCTTTCTTT
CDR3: CASSLGTGAVTEAFF

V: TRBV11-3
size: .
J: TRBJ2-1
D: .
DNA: TGTGCCAGCAGCCCCATGGGCCTCTCCTACAATGAGCAGTTCTTC
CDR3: CASSPMGLSYNEQFF

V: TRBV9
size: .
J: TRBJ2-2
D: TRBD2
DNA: TGTGCCAGCAGCGGAGGGACTAGCGGGGGAACCGGGGAGCTGTTTTTT
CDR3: CASSGGTSGGTGELFF

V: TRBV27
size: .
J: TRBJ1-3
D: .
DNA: TGTGCCAGCAGGACAGGCTACTCTGGAAACACCATATATTTT
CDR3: CASRTGYSGNTIYF

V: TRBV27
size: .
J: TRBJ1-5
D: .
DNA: TGTGCCAGCAGCCTACAGGATAGCAATCAGCCCCAGCATTTT
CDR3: CASSLQDSNQPQHF